The clone carrying this T cell receptor (beta chain) occurred a few times. Its cognate antigen is unknown. RNA transcripts provided the source from which TCR beta CDR3 regions were amplified. HTBI primers were employed in a first-round RT-PCR of the TCR CDR3. TCRdb used MiXCR to reprocess the multiplex PCR reads, holding one entry per CDR3 protein. The table has some 360,000 distinct CDR3 sequences, roughly 18% seen once. Trimming pared 5 bases from V and 1 base from J, leaving 8 bases between. The CDR3 is made up of 13 amino acids. Germline lookup yields CDR1 SGHRS and CDR2 YFSETQ. The sample is drawn from a study of T cells in Graves' hyperthyroidism and ophthalmopathy. General study points: Most expanded thyroid clonotypes above 0.001 recurred in blood.

The chain has TRBV5-1 and TRBJ2-3; D remains unclear. Sequenced input: blood. The sequence came from a woman aged 35 to 49 with Graves' ophthalmopathy. The CDR3 DNA is TGCGCCAGCAGGAATCATGGCACAGATACGCAGTATTTT. Translated: CASRNHGTDTQYF.